This T cell receptor (beta chain) was captured in a study of neurological immune-mediated disorders. By 5'RACE with 10-nucleotide random UMIs, the cDNA was made. TCRdb re-derived calls from the 5' RACE reads in MiXCR, one entry per CDR3 protein. In the table there are about 27,000 distinct CDR3 sequences, roughly 21% of which are singletons. This clonotype was counted many times. The unsorted libraries were made from 2 million PBMCs kept at -80 C. The sequence was collected from a woman aged 60-75 years in good health. Sequencing was done on a sample of PBMCs.

The CDR3 here is CASSLTSTSGREETQYF. CDR3 nucleotides: TGTGCCAGCAGCTTAACTTCGACTAGCGGTCGCGAAGAGACCCAGTACTTC. The V gene is TRBV7-3, the J gene TRBJ2-5, with TRBD2 matching over 9 bases. The CDR3 length is 17 residues. The trim removed 0 bases at V and 3 bases at J, leaving 8 bases unmatched. The germline CDR1 and CDR2 sequences are SGHTA and FQGTGA.